This T cell receptor beta chain was obtained from a study of blood T cell repertoires in COVID-19. Study at large: COVID-19 samples collected from the United States, Italy and Spain covered acute and convalescent phases. Sources were T cells, B-cell-depleted T cells, or PBMCs; the material itself was cDNA or gDNA.

This clone was seen a handful of times. CDR3 size: 19 residues. With 0 bases clipped from V and 2 bases from J, the junction kept 13 bases outside the gene matches. CDR1 and CDR2 (germline): LGHNA, YSLEER. Original handling: Reference gene primer amplification in the assay estimated nucleated cell counts. Using immunoSEQ multiplex PCR, the repertoire was profiled, and TCRdb retains in-frame clones only, with some absent. Clonal size and the V and J genes are those of that table, whereas D and trimming came from the DNA. The top ten hold 8% to 9.5% of the sample, which has roughly 110,000 clones, around nine tenths seen once.

The sample comprised peripheral blood. This receptor was obtained from a woman between 65 and 79 years old who had recovered from COVID-19. The J gene is TRBJ2-5, the V gene TRBV4-3; 9 nucleotides match TRBD2. The CDR3 region is CASSQDQGLAYAPQETQYF. The CDR3 coding sequence is TGCGCCAGCAGCCAAGATCAGGGACTAGCCTACGCACCACAAGAGACCCAGTACTTC.